Below, 30 T cell receptor beta chains from the same sample are listed, as sequenced in a study of blood T cell repertoires in COVID-19. The repertoire was sequenced with immunoSEQ multiplex PCR; TCRdb's copy has only in-frame clones and lacks some. Found here are roughly 230,000 clones, 80% to 85% of them singletons; the top ten hold around 3.6%. Material for sequencing was PBMCs or T cells enriched from blood (not recorded which). Receptors were obtained from a man over 45 who had recovered from COVID-19.

The chain carries TRBV12-3 or TRBV12-4 and TRBJ2-1; TRBD1 matches at 8 bases. Trimming at V came to 6 bases and at J to 2 bases, leaving 0 bases not matched to a gene. This CDR3 spans 13 amino acids. CDR3 nucleotides: TGTGCCAGCAGGACAGGGGCCTACAATGAGCAGTTCTTC. Protein sequence: CASRTGAYNEQFF.

The J gene is TRBJ2-5, the V gene TRBV7-3; D may be TRBD1 (5 bases). Trimming left V 1 base short and J 7 bases short, with 13 bases between. The CDR3 is made up of 14 amino acids. Per the germline V gene, CDR1 is SGHTA and CDR2 is FQGTGA. The chain's CDR3 is CASSLRGPGGTQYF. Here the CDR3 DNA reads TGTGCCAGCAGCTTAAGGGGCCCTGGTGGGACCCAGTACTTC. The full variable domain, in which reference TRBV7-3 and TRBJ2-5 provide the parts outside the CDR3, is GAGVSQTPSNKVTEKGKYVELRCDPISGHTALYWYRQSLGQGPEFLIYFQGTGAADDSGLPNDRFFAVRPEGSVSTLKIQRTERGDSAVYLCASSLRGPGGTQYFGPGTRLLVL.

V and J are TRBV6-2 or TRBV6-3 and TRBJ2-3; TRBD2 aligns across 7 bases. Germline V gene sequence: CDR1 MNHEY, CDR2 SVGEGT. J gave up 6 bases and V 6 bases, and 6 bases lay outside the gene matches. The CDR3 length is 13 residues. The CDR3 DNA is TGTGCCAGCAGCCTGCGACTAGCTGATACGCAGTATTTT. As protein: CASSLRLADTQYF.

In regard to this clone: At the DNA level, this CDR3 is encoded by other sequences in the same sample as well. The V and J genes are TRBV9 and TRBJ2-7, with 8 bases aligning to TRBD1. The CDR3 length is 14 residues. CDR1 and CDR2 from the germline V gene are SGDLS and YYNGEE. The junction had 6 bases not matched to a gene; V was cut back by 5 bases and J by 2 bases. CDR3 nucleotide sequence: TGTGCCAGCAGTGTCGGACAGGGAACCTACGAGCAGTACTTC. Translated: CASSVGQGTYEQYF. The full variable domain, rest sourced from reference TRBV9 and TRBJ2-7, is DSGVTQTPKHLITATGQRVTLRCSPRSGDLSVYWYQQSLDQGLQFLIQYYNGEERAKGNILERFSAQQFPDLHSELNLSSLELGDSALYFCASSVGQGTYEQYFGPGTRLTVT.

The chain joins TRBV7-9 to TRBJ2-3; 7 bases map to TRBD1. The CDR3 has 16 residues. J gave up 2 bases and V 2 bases, and 7 bases lay outside the gene matches. Germline assignment: CDR1 SEHNR and CDR2 FQNEAQ (reference sequence). CDR3 loop: CASSLSKGQSTDTQYF. CDR3 nucleotides: TGTGCCAGCAGCTTATCGAAGGGACAGTCCACAGATACGCAGTATTTT.

This clone was counted once. This chain uses TRBV2 with TRBJ1-2; 7 bases map to TRBD1. Germline values: CDR1 SNHLY, CDR2 FYNNEI. J was trimmed by 3 bases and V by 4 bases; bases with no gene match: 8. This CDR3 spans 15 amino acids. CDR3 nucleotide sequence: TGTGCCAGCAGTGGAGTGACAGGGCGCTACTATGGCTACACCTTC. Translating gives CASSGVTGRYYGYTF.

The V call is TRBV4-2, the J call TRBJ2-1; 9 nucleotides agree with TRBD2. Trimming at V came to 5 bases and at J to 8 bases, leaving 19 bases not matched to a gene. The CDR3 has 18 amino acids. The germline V gene encodes CDR1 LGHNA and CDR2 YNFKEQ. CDR3 loop: CASSWTSERLLAGDEQFF. CDR3 sequence (DNA): TGTGCCAGCAGCTGGACTAGCGAACGGCTCCTGGCCGGGGATGAGCAGTTCTTC.

The rearrangement links TRBV5-1 to TRBJ2-7, with 11 bases fitting TRBD1. The CDR3 length is 15 residues. Trimming removed 4 bases from V and 7 bases from J; junction bases left unmatched: 10. Germline values: CDR1 SGHRS, CDR2 YFSETQ. The DNA of the CDR3 is TGCGCCAGCAGCAGTGGACAGGGGGCCATAGGAGAGCAGTACTTC. It codes for CASSSGQGAIGEQYF.

The chain is built from TRBV12-5 and TRBJ2-3; 8 bases line up with TRBD2. V dropped 1 base and J dropped 4; count of bases not matched to a gene: 4. CDR3 size: 15 residues. In germline, CDR1 is LGHNT, CDR2 FRNRAP. CDR3 in DNA: TGTGCTAGTGGTTTGGCGGGACTAGGTTCAGATACGCAGTATTTT. It is translated as CASGLAGLGSDTQYF.

The chain carries TRBV7-8 and TRBJ2-2, with a tentative D call TRBD2 (6 bases). CDR3 length: 15 residues. The V gene lost 2 bases and the J gene lost 3 bases, with 10 bases spanning the gap. CDR1 is SGHVS, CDR2 FQNEAQ, per germline. The chain's CDR3 is CASSLIRRDTGELFF. The CDR3 region has the DNA TGTGCCAGCAGCTTAATCAGGAGGGACACCGGGGAGCTGTTTTTT.

This clone was detected a few times. The CDR3 coding sequence is TGTGCCAGCAGCGCCCGGACAGATCATGGCTACACCTTC. Its translation is CASSARTDHGYTF. The chain uses TRBV7-3 and TRBJ1-2; a weak D match, TRBD1 (6 bases). This CDR3 region has 13 residues. Trimming took 5 bases from V and 6 from J, leaving 13 bases between them. CDR1 SGHTA and CDR2 FQGTGA come from the germline V gene.

The chain carries TRBV6-4 and TRBJ2-2; 11 bases agree with TRBD2. CDR3 size: 16 residues. Trimming took 4 bases from V and 1 from J; bases not matched to a gene: 2. Germline V gene data show CDR1 as MRHNA and CDR2 as SNTAGT. CDR3 amino acids: CASSASGGKNTGELFF. The DNA of the CDR3 is TGTGCCAGCAGTGCTAGCGGGGGGAAGAACACCGGGGAGCTGTTTTTT.

The gene calls are TRBV18 and TRBJ2-5, with a possible D match to TRBD2 (5 bases). Germline V gene sequence: CDR1 KGHSH, CDR2 LQKENI. The CDR3 is 14 amino acids. The V end was cut by 2 bases, the J end by 7 bases, with 14 bases between. CDR3 protein: CASSPEGPTGTQYF. The CDR3 coding sequence is TGTGCCAGCTCACCAGAGGGCCCCACCGGGACCCAGTACTTC.

The V and J genes are TRBV6-5 and TRBJ2-7, with 9 nucleotides matching TRBD1. V dropped 2 bases and J dropped 2; count of bases not matched to a gene: 7. Germline V gives CDR1 MNHEY, CDR2 SVGAGI. The CDR3 contains 16 residues. The CDR3 here is CASSYGAWDRAYEQYF. CDR3 DNA sequence: TGTGCCAGCAGTTACGGGGCTTGGGACAGGGCCTACGAGCAGTACTTC.

The chain carries TRBV5-4 and TRBJ2-2; D gene ambiguous. The germline gives CDR1 SGHNT, CDR2 YYREEE (reference sequence). The germline V and J ends were trimmed by 4 bases and 3 bases, with 10 bases remaining between them. The CDR3 has 14 amino acids. CDR3: CASSRVQDTGELFF. In DNA, the CDR3 is TGTGCCAGCAGCCGAGTTCAGGACACCGGGGAGCTGTTTTTT.

The V gene is TRBV15, the J gene TRBJ2-7; TRBD2 aligns across 8 bases. The CDR3 is 15 amino acids. Unmatched junction bases numbered 2, after V lost 1 base and J lost 0 bases. CDR1 is LNHNV, CDR2 YYDKDF, per germline (reference sequence). This CDR3 reads CATSRGGTSSYEQYF. The CDR3 DNA is TGTGCCACCAGCAGAGGCGGGACTAGCTCCTACGAGCAGTACTTC.

The V and J genes are TRBV6-5 and TRBJ2-1; 12 nucleotides match TRBD2. Germline-derived CDR1 and CDR2 are MNHEY and SVGAGI. This CDR3 comprises 15 residues. The ends lost 0 bases at V and 16 bases at J; junction bases unmatched: 10. Here the CDR3 DNA reads TGTGCCAGCAGTTACTCGACGACTAGCGGGAGTTTTCCCTTCTTC. Translating it yields CASSYSTTSGSFPFF.

This sequence joins TRBV30 and TRBJ1-5; 9 bases fit TRBD1. Trimming took 2 bases from V and 7 from J; bases not matched to a gene: 9. This CDR3 has 15 amino acids. Germline CDR1 GTSNPN, CDR2 SVGIG (reference sequence). CDR3 amino acids: CAWSTPGTGIQPQHF. CDR3 in DNA: TGTGCCTGGAGTACGCCCGGGACAGGGATCCAGCCCCAGCATTTT.

V and J are TRBV7-3 and TRBJ2-6, with D perhaps TRBD2 (6 bases). Trimming removed 5 bases at V and 2 bases at J, with 22 bases between. Germline CDR1 is SGHTA and CDR2 is FQGTGA. The CDR3 length is 19 residues. Here the CDR3 DNA reads TGTGCCAGCAGCCCAAGAGGGGAGGCTTCCTTACCTGGGGCCAACGTCCTGACTTTC. Translated, it gives CASSPRGEASLPGANVLTF.

This sequence joins TRBV4-2 and TRBJ1-2; TRBD1 matches 8 bases. V was clipped by 4 bases and J by 2 bases; unmatched bases: 6. There are 15 residues in the CDR3. Germline V gives CDR1 LGHNA, CDR2 YNFKEQ. The CDR3 region is CASSPMTGVNYGYTF. CDR3 nucleotides: TGTGCCAGCAGCCCGATGACAGGGGTGAACTATGGCTACACCTTC.

The V call is TRBV7-2, the J call TRBJ2-1, with TRBD2 as a possible D gene (6 bases). Trimming pared 6 bases from V and 12 bases from J, leaving 18 bases between. Germline assignment: CDR1 SGHTA and CDR2 FQGNSA. The CDR3 sequence is 13 residues long. The DNA for the CDR3 is TGTGCCAGCAGTTCGGGACTCCCCTCGGGGCAGTTCTTC. This sequence encodes CASSSGLPSGQFF.

The CDR3 nucleotides read TGTGCCAGCAGGGGGGCAGGAGGCTCCTACGAGCAGTACTTC. It is translated as CASRGAGGSYEQYF. This chain connects TRBV6-5 to TRBJ2-7, with D perhaps TRBD1 (6 bases). Trimming removed 6 bases at V and 0 bases at J, with 12 bases between. Germline-derived CDR1 and CDR2 are MNHEY and SVGAGI. The length of the CDR3 is 14 residues.

The CDR3 DNA follows: TGTGCCAGCAGCGTCTATCCAGGAGGGAACACTGAAGCTTTCTTT. The encoded protein is CASSVYPGGNTEAFF. The chain carries TRBV9 and TRBJ1-1; D is unclear. The length of the CDR3 is 15 residues. Germline CDR1 is SGDLS and CDR2 is YYNGEE. Deletions cut 2 bases from V and 1 base from J, with 12 bases between.

The J gene is TRBJ2-5, the V gene TRBV2; 12 nucleotides match TRBD2. CDR1 and CDR2 (germline): SNHLY, FYNNEI. V gave up 11 bases and J gave up 0 bases; unmatched junction bases: 13. The CDR3 is 17 residues long. CDR3 protein: CASGSTSGRPYQETQYF. The CDR3 bases are TGTGCCTCCGGGAGTACTAGCGGGAGGCCGTACCAAGAGACCCAGTACTTC.

V usage is TRBV7-9 and J usage is TRBJ1-2; 7 nucleotides agree with TRBD1. Germline trimming cut 2 bases from V and 3 bases from J; bases unmatched to any gene: 3. The CDR3 loop spans 14 amino acids. Germline CDR1 is SEHNR and CDR2 is FQNEAQ (reference sequence). CDR3 sequence: CASSLTGTDYGYTF. CDR3 bases: TGTGCCAGCAGCTTAACCGGGACAGACTATGGCTACACCTTC.

This clone appeared a single time. DNA of the CDR3: TGTGCCAGCAGCGGACAGGGGGCCAACGAGCAGTACTTC. Amino acids: CASSGQGANEQYF. This chain uses TRBV11-2 with TRBJ2-7; 11 positions agree with TRBD1. Germline V CDR1 and CDR2: SGHAT, FQNNGV. The CDR3 has 13 residues. With 5 bases clipped from V and 5 bases from J, the junction kept 2 bases outside the gene matches. The variable domain in full, completed from reference TRBV11-2 and TRBJ2-7, reads EAGVAQSPRYKIIEKRQSVAFWCNPISGHATLYWYQQILGQGPKLLIQFQNNGVVDDSQLPKDRFSAERLKGVDSTLKIQPAKLEDSAVYLCASSGQGANEQYFGPGTRLTVT.

The chain employs TRBV6-5 and TRBJ2-3, with D perhaps TRBD2 (5 bases). V was trimmed by 6 bases and J by 0 bases, leaving 13 bases between them. The CDR3 is made up of 15 amino acids. Germline CDR1 reads MNHEY; CDR2 reads SVGAGI. The CDR3 here is CASSRTRTSTDTQYF. CDR3 bases: TGTGCCAGCAGCCGAACTAGAACTAGCACAGATACGCAGTATTTT.

The rearrangement links TRBV11-3 to TRBJ2-7; D is ambiguous. The V gene lost 5 bases and the J gene lost 3 bases, with 26 bases spanning the gap. Germline V gene sequence: CDR1 SGHNT, CDR2 YENEEA. This CDR3 has 18 residues. In nucleotides, the CDR3 is TGTGCCAGCAGCCCCTCGGCGTGGGCACCAAACAACCTCTACGAGCAGTACTTC. Translation: CASSPSAWAPNNLYEQYF. The variable domain in full, with the rest retrieved from reference TRBV11-3 and TRBJ2-7, is EAGVVQSPRYKIIEKKQPVAFWCNPISGHNTLYWYLQNLGQGPELLIRYENEEAVDDSQLPKDRFSAERLKGVDSTLKIQPAELGDSAVYLCASSPSAWAPNNLYEQYFGPGTRLTVT.

About this clone itself: The sample holds other DNA sequences that translate to the same CDR3. V usage is TRBV9 and J usage is TRBJ2-7; 7 bases fit TRBD1. The CDR3 has 13 residues. CDR1 and CDR2 (germline): SGDLS, YYNGEE. V lost 4 bases and J lost 0; bases outside the gene matches: 1. CDR3: CASSRDSSYEQYF. The CDR3 DNA is TGTGCCAGCAGCAGGGACAGCTCCTACGAGCAGTACTTC.

The chain links TRBV7-6 to TRBJ1-4, with D unclear. The V end was cut by 6 bases, the J end by 8 bases, with 19 bases between. The germline gives CDR1 SGHVS, CDR2 FNYEAQ. The length of the CDR3 is 15 residues. CDR3 residues: CASSPREGRREKLFF. DNA for the CDR3: TGTGCCAGCAGTCCTCGGGAGGGTCGGCGGGAAAAACTGTTTTTT. Based on the CDR3 plus reference TRBV7-6 and TRBJ1-4, the full variable domain is GAGVSQSPRYKVTKRGQDVALRCDPISGHVSLYWYRQALGQGPEFLTYFNYEAQQDKSGLPNDRFSAERPEGSISTLTIQRTEQRDSAMYRCASSPREGRREKLFFGSGTQLSVL.